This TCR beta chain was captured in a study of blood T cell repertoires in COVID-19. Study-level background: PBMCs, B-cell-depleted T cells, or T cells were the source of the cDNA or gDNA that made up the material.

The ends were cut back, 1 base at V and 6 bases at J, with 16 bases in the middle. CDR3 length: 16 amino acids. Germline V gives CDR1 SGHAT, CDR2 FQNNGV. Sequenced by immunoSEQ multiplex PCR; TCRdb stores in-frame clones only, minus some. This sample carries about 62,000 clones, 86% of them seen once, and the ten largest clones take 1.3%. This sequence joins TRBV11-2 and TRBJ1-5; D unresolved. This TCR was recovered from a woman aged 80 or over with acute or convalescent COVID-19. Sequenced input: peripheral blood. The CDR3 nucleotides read TGTGCCAGCAGCTTAGGTTCGACCCTGGAGGTTCAGCCCCAGCATTTT. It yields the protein CASSLGSTLEVQPQHF.